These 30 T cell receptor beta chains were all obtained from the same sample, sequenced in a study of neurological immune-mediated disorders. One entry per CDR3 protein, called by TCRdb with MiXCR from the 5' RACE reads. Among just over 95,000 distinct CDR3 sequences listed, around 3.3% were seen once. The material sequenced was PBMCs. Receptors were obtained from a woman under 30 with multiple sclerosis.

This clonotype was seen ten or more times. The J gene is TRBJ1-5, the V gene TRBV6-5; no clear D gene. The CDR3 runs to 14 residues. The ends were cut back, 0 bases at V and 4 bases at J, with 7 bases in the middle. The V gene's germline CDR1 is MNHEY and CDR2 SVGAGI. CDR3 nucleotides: TGTGCCAGCAGTTACTCGTATGGGAATCAGCCCCAGCATTTT. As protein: CASSYSYGNQPQHF.

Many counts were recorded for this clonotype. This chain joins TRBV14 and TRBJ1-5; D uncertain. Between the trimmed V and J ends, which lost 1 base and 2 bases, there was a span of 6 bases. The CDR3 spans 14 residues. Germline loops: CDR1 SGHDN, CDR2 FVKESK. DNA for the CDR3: TGTGCCAGCAGCCAAGGCATGGGCAATCAGCCCCAGCATTTT. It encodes CASSQGMGNQPQHF.

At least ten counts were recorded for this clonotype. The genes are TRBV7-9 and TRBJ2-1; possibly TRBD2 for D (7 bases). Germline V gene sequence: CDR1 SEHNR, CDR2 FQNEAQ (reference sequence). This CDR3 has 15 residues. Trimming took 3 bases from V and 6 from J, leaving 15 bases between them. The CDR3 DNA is TGTGCCAGCAGCTTGGGGGCTAGCGGCCTCAATGAGCAGTTCTTC. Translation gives CASSLGASGLNEQFF.

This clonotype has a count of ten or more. CDR3 region: CSVKGRGDYGYTF. CDR3 DNA: TGCAGTGTCAAAGGGCGGGGGGACTATGGCTACACCTTC. The rearrangement links TRBV20-1 to TRBJ1-2, with D possibly TRBD1 on 5 matching bases. Trimming took 7 bases from V and 3 from J, leaving 15 bases between them. CDR3 length: 13 amino acids. CDR1 and CDR2 from the germline V gene are DFQATT and SNEGSKA (reference sequence).

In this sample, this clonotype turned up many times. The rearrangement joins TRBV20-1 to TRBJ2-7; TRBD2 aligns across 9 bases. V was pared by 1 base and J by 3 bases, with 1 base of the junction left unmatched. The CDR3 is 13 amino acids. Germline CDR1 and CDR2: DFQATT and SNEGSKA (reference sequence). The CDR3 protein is CSARGLAVYEQYF. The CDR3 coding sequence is TGCAGTGCTAGAGGACTAGCGGTCTACGAGCAGTACTTC.

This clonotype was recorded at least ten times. CDR3 sequence (DNA): TGCACCAGCAGCCAAGATCGTGAGGCTAGCGGGAAGGGTTGGAGAGAGACCCAGTACTTC. Encoded protein: CTSSQDREASGKGWRETQYF. This chain uses TRBV1 with TRBJ2-5; the table's D call, TRBD2, has no DNA check behind it. TRBV1 is annotated as a pseudogene. There are 20 residues in the CDR3.

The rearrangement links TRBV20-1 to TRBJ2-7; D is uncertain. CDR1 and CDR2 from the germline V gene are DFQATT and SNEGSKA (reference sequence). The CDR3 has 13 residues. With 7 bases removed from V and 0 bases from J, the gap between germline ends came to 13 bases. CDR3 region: CSDTEKGSYEQYF. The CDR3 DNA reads TGCAGTGATACTGAAAAGGGCTCCTACGAGCAGTACTTC.

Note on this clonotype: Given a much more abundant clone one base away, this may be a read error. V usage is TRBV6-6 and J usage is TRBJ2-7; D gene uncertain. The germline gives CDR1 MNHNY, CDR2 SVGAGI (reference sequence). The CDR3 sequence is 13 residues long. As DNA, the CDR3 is TGTGTCAGCAGTTACGCCTCAGCCTACGAGCAGTACTTC. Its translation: CVSSYASAYEQYF.

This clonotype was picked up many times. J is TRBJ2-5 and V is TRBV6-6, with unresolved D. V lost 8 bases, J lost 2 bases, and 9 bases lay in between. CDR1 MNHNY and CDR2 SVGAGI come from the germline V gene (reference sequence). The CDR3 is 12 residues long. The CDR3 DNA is TGTGCCAGCCAAAACAGTCAAGAGACCCAGTACTTC. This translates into CASQNSQETQYF.

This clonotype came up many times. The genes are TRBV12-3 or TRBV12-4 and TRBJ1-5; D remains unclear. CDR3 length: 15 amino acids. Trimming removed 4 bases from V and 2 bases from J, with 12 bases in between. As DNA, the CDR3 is TGTGCCAGCAGTTGGTCCCCCGGCGGCAATCAGCCCCAGCATTTT. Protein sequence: CASSWSPGGNQPQHF.

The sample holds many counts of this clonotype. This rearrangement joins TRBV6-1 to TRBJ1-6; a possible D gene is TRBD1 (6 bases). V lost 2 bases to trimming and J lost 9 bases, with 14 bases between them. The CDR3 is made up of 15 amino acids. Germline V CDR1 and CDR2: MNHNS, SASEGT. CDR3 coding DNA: TGTGCCAGCAGTGAATGGGAGGGGGTAAGTTCACCCCTCCACTTT. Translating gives CASSEWEGVSSPLHF.

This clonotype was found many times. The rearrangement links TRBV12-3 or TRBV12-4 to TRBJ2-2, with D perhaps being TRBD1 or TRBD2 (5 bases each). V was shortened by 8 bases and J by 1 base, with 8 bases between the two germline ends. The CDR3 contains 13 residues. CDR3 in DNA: TGTGCCAGCCTTGGGGGGAACACCGGGGAGCTGTTTTTT. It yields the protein CASLGGNTGELFF.

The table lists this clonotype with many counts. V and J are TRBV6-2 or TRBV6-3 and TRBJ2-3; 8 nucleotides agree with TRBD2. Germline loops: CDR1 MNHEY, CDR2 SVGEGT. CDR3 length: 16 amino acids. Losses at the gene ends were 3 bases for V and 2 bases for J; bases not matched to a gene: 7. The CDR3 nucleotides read TGTGCCAGCAGTTATCTACTAGCGGAACCCACAGATACGCAGTATTTT. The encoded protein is CASSYLLAEPTDTQYF.

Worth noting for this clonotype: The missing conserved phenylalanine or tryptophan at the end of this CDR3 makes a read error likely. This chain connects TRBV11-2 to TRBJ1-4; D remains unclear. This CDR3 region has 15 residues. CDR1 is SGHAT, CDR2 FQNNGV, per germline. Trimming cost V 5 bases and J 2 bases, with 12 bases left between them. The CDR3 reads CASSPSERTNEKLFN. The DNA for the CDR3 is TGTGCCAGCAGCCCCTCTGAGAGGACTAATGAAAAACTGTTTAAT.

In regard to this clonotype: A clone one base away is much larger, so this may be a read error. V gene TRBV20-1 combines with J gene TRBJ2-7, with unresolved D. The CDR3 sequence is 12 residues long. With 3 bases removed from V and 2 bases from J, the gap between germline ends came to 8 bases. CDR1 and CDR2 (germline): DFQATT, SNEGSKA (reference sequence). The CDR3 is CSARTRAYEQYF. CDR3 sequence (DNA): TGCAGTGCTAGGACAAGGGCCTACGAGCAGTACTTC.

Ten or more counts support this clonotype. CDR3 sequence: CSAPDSGTEAFF. In DNA form, the CDR3 reads TGCAGTGCCCCCGACAGCGGGACTGAAGCTTTCTTT. The genes are TRBV20-1 and TRBJ1-1; D is possibly TRBD1 (5 bases). The CDR3 consists of 12 residues. V lost 6 bases and J lost 5, with 13 bases in between. The germline V gene encodes CDR1 DFQATT and CDR2 SNEGSKA (reference sequence).

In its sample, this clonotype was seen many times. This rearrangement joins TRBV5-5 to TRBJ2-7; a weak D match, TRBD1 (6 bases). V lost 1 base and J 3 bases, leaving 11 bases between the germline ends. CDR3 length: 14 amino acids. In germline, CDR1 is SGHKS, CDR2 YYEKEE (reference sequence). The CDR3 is CASSLPGHLYEQYF. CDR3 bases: TGTGCCAGCAGCTTGCCGGGACACCTCTACGAGCAGTACTTC.

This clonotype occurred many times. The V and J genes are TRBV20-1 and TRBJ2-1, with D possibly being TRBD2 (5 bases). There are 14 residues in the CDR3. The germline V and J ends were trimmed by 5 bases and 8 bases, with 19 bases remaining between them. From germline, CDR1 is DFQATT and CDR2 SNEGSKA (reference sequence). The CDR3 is CSASLPTLRDEQFF. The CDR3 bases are TGCAGTGCTTCCCTGCCCACCTTGAGGGATGAGCAGTTCTTC.

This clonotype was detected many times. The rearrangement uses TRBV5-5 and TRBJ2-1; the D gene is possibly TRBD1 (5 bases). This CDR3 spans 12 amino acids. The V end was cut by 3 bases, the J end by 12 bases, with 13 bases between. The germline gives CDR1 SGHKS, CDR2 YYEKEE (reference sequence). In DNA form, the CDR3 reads TGTGCCAGCAGCTATACAGGCTCCGGGCAGTTCTTC. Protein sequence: CASSYTGSGQFF.

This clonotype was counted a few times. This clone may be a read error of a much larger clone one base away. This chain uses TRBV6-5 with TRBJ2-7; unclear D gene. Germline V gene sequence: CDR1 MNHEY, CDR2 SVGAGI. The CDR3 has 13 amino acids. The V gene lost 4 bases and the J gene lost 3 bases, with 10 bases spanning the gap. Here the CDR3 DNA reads TGTGCCAGCAGTTCCACCTCCTACTACGAGCAGTACTTC. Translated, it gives CASSSTSYYEQYF.

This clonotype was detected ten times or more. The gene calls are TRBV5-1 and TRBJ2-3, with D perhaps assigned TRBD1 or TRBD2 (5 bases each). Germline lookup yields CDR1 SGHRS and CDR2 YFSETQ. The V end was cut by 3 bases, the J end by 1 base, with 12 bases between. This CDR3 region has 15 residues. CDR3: CASSSRDRGTDTQYF. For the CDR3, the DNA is TGCGCCAGCAGCTCCCGGGACCGAGGCACAGATACGCAGTATTTT.

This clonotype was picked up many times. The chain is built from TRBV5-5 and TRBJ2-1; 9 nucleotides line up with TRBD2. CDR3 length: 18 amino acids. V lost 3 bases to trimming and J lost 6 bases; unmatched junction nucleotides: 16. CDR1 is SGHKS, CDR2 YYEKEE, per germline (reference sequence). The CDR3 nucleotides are TGTGCCAGCAGCTCGAAGCTCTTAGCGGGGGTTTCTGGCAATGAGCAGTTCTTC. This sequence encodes CASSSKLLAGVSGNEQFF.

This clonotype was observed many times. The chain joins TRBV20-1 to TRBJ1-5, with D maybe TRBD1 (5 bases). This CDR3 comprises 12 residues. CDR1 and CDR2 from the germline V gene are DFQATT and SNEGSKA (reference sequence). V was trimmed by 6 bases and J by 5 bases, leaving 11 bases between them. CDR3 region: CSALSGDQPQHF. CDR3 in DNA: TGCAGTGCCCTTTCGGGGGATCAGCCCCAGCATTTT.

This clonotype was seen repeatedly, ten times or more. CDR3 loop: CASSLLNQPQHF. The DNA for the CDR3 is TGTGCCAGCAGTTTACTGAATCAGCCCCAGCATTTT. The chain recombines TRBV12-3 or TRBV12-4 with TRBJ1-5; D gene unclear. The CDR3 contains 12 residues. V lost 2 bases and J lost 4, with 3 bases in between.

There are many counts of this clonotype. As DNA, the CDR3 is TGCGCCAGCAGCTTTGAGGGAAGTGAGACCCAGTACTTC. Its protein product is CASSFEGSETQYF. J is TRBJ2-5 and V is TRBV5-1, with D possibly matching TRBD2 (5 bases). The ends were cut back, 2 bases at V and 5 bases at J, with 10 bases in the middle. Germline CDR1 reads SGHRS; CDR2 reads YFSETQ. The CDR3 has 13 residues. The full variable domain, in which reference TRBV5-1 and TRBJ2-5 provide the parts outside the CDR3, is KAGVTQTPRYLIKTRGQQVTLSCSPISGHRSVSWYQQTPGQGLQFLFEYFSETQRNKGNFPGRFSGRQFSNSRSEMNVSTLELGDSALYLCASSFEGSETQYFGPGTRLLVL.

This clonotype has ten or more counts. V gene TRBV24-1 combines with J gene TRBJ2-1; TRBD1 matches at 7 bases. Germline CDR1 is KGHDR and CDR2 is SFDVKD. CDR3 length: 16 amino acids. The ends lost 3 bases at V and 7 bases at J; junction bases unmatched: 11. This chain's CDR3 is CATSDGPGTAQNEQFF. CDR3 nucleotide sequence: TGTGCCACCAGTGATGGTCCCGGGACAGCCCAAAATGAGCAGTTCTTC.

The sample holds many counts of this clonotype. The CDR3 protein is CASSLRTPSTDTQYF. The CDR3 region has the DNA TGTGCCAGCAGCTTGAGGACGCCGAGCACAGATACGCAGTATTTT. The chain is built from TRBV7-2 and TRBJ2-3; D uncertain. The V end was cut by 3 bases, the J end by 0 bases, with 10 bases between. The CDR3 runs 15 residues. Germline CDR1 and CDR2: SGHTA and FQGNSA.

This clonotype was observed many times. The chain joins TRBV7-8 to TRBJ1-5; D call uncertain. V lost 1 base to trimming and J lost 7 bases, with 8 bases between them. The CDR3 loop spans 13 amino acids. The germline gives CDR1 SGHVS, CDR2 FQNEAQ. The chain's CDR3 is CASSLGGAQPQHF. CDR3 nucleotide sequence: TGTGCCAGCAGCTTAGGGGGTGCGCAGCCCCAGCATTTT.

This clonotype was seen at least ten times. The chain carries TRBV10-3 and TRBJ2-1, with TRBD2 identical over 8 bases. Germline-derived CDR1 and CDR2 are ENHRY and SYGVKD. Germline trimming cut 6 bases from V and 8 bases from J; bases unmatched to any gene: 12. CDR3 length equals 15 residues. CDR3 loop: CAIRRAGAGWDEQFF. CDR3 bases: TGTGCCATCAGGAGAGCGGGAGCGGGTTGGGATGAGCAGTTCTTC.

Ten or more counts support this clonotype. The CDR3, as DNA: TGCGCCAGCAGGGAAGGAGGAGGGTTAGTATCAGAAGCTTTCTTT. It encodes CASREGGGLVSEAFF. The V and J genes are TRBV5-1 and TRBJ1-1; D gene ambiguous. The V gene lost 5 bases and the J gene lost 8 bases, with 22 bases spanning the gap. CDR3 length equals 15 residues. Germline assignment: CDR1 SGHRS and CDR2 YFSETQ.